The present TCR beta chain was sequenced within a study of blood T cell repertoires in COVID-19. Generated by immunoSEQ multiplex PCR, the TCRdb table keeps only in-frame clones and is missing some. This sample has more than 130,000 clones, with about 84% found just once. Sequenced material: peripheral blood. This receptor was obtained from a woman aged 80 or over in a cohort sampled during active or convalescent COVID-19.

Here the CDR3 DNA reads TGTGCCATCAGGGAGAGGGGGTTTCTGACTGAAGCTTTCTTT. This encodes CAIRERGFLTEAFF. The J gene is TRBJ1-1, the V gene TRBV10-3; the D gene is possibly TRBD1 (6 bases). This CDR3 is built from 14 residues. Trimming removed 6 bases from V and 5 bases from J, with 16 bases in between. The germline V gene encodes CDR1 ENHRY and CDR2 SYGVKD.